This T cell receptor beta chain was identified in a study of human T cells and chemical hapten exposure. Looking at the study overall: The study lasted roughly 26 weeks, and patients were dosed weekly with diphenylcyclopropenone on the scalp throughout.

Trimming took 6 bases from V and 9 from J, leaving 17 bases between them. The CDR3 spans 13 residues. Per the germline V gene, CDR1 is MNHEY and CDR2 is SVGAGI. Points from the study as a whole: Sensitizing with DPC caused no change in TCRs above 1 in 1000 frequency. Significantly more large CDR3 similarity clusters arose among expanded TCRs than among controls.

The library put unique molecular identifiers onto individual cDNA molecules. One entry per CDR3 protein, called by TCRdb with MiXCR from the RACE reads. The repertoire consists of approximately 40,000 distinct CDR3 sequences, with approximately 3.4% occurring once and the leading ten covering about 6.2%. The sample's time point: patch test 2, 6 weeks after DPC sensitization. Treatment defined: therapeutic diphenylcyclopropenone sensitization with weekly scalp DPC. The sample holds a few counts of this clonotype. Antigen specificity is unknown. This chain links TRBV6-5 with TRBJ1-2; D might be TRBD1 (6 bases). The receptor's source is a man aged 35 to 55 with alopecia areata. Some clones in this sample may be carry-over from other donors' samples. The specimen comprised whole blood, sampled in connection with sensitization to the hapten diphenylcyclopropenone (DPC). The CDR3 nucleotides read TGTGCCAGCAGGCTTACAGGGACCCTGAGCTACACCTTC. Protein: CASRLTGTLSYTF.